This T cell receptor beta chain stems from a study of shared clonotypes between healthy human individuals. Points from the study as a whole: About 5% of naive CD4 clonotypes were shared across a handful of donors. Naive subsets usually exceeded memory subsets in estimated richness.

A remark on this clone: The antigen remains unidentified.

Under the authors' procedure: ImmunoSEQ gave junction-only sequences without quality scores, so filtering differed. The repertoire was sequenced with immunoSEQ multiplex PCR; TCRdb's copy has only in-frame clones and lacks some. D and trimming were read from the DNA, whereas the V and J calls and clone size are those reported in that table. The sample contains 550,000 to 800,000 clones, 74% of which appear only once. In the CD4+ fraction, cells were divided into CD45RA+ naive and CD45RA-negative memory subsets. The CDR3 consists of 14 residues. J lost 0 bases, V lost 7 bases, and 1 base had no gene match. Germline CDR1 is LNHDA and CDR2 is SQIVND (reference sequence).

The J gene is TRBJ2-1, the V gene TRBV19; 9 bases match TRBD2. The TCR originated in a woman aged 30 to 39 in good health. Material for sequencing was memory CD4+ T cells sorted from blood. Subset noted: CD45RA-negative fraction. The CDR3 region has the DNA TGTGCCAGTACTAGCGGGATCTCCTACAATGAGCAGTTCTTC. It yields the protein CASTSGISYNEQFF.